These 8 T cell receptor beta chains originate from one sample sequenced in a study of blood T cell repertoires in COVID-19. The table came from immunoSEQ multiplex PCR; TCRdb's copy has only in-frame clones and leaves some out. The data show fewer than 500,000 clones, with nearly 90% seen just once and almost 2% held by the top ten. The sequenced material came from PBMCs or T cells enriched from blood (not recorded which). These receptors came from a woman aged 18-29 years with acute COVID-19.

The rearrangement joins TRBV6-5 to TRBJ1-1; TRBD1 matches at 8 bases. Germline V lookup: CDR1 MNHEY, CDR2 SVGAGI. This CDR3 contains 15 residues. V shed 2 bases and J 5 bases; nucleotides not matched to a gene: 7. CDR3 sequence reads: CASSYGTGGRTEAFF. In nucleotides, the CDR3 is TGTGCCAGCAGTTACGGTACAGGGGGTAGGACTGAAGCTTTCTTT.

The chain couples TRBV2 to TRBJ2-7, with D perhaps matching TRBD2 (6 bases). The CDR3 is 13 residues long. The V end lost 5 bases, the J end lost 0 bases, and 8 bases lay between the germline ends. The germline V gene has CDR1 SNHLY and CDR2 FYNNEI. In DNA, the CDR3 is TGTGCCAGCAGTACCGGGAGCTCCTACGAGCAGTACTTC. Translated: CASSTGSSYEQYF. The entire variable domain, with the rest obtained from reference TRBV2 and TRBJ2-7, is as follows: EPEVTQTPSHQVTQMGQEVILRCVPISNHLYFYWYRQILGQKVEFLVSFYNNEISEKSEIFDDQFSVERPDGSNFTLKIRSTKLEDSAMYFCASSTGSSYEQYFGPGTRLTVT.

This chain connects TRBV18 to TRBJ1-2, with 7 bases aligning to TRBD1. The CDR3 is made up of 15 amino acids. Unmatched junction bases numbered 11, after V lost 5 bases and J lost 5 bases. Per the germline V gene, CDR1 is KGHSH and CDR2 is LQKENI. The CDR3 nucleotides read TGTGCCAGCTCAGCCACACCGGGACAGCTATATGGCTACACCTTC. This gives the protein CASSATPGQLYGYTF.

This sequence joins TRBV7-9 and TRBJ2-1, with 10 bases that match TRBD1. V was clipped by 5 bases and J by 6 bases; unmatched bases: 7. CDR1 is SEHNR and CDR2 is FQNEAQ in the germline V gene (reference sequence). The CDR3 runs 15 residues. This CDR3 reads CASSRRTGGSNEQFF. CDR3 bases: TGTGCCAGCAGCCGACGGACAGGGGGGTCCAATGAGCAGTTCTTC.

The chain employs TRBV10-1 and TRBJ1-4; no clear D gene. Trimming stripped 8 bases from V and 3 bases from J, with 13 bases between. The CDR3 totals 14 residues. Per the germline V gene, CDR1 is WNHNN and CDR2 is SYGVQD (reference sequence). In nucleotides, the CDR3 is TGCGCCAGCGCCGAAGAGGGTCCTAATGAAAAACTGTTTTTT. Its translation is CASAEEGPNEKLFF.

CDR3 amino acids: CASSIGQGLNTEAFF. CDR3 sequence (DNA): TGCGCCAGCAGCATAGGACAGGGCCTGAACACTGAAGCTTTCTTT. J is TRBJ1-1 and V is TRBV5-1; 8 nucleotides match TRBD1. The trim removed 4 bases at V and 0 bases at J, leaving 5 bases unmatched. Germline CDR1 is SGHRS and CDR2 is YFSETQ. CDR3 length: 15 amino acids.

The V gene is TRBV28, the J gene TRBJ2-1; 7 nucleotides line up with TRBD2. The germline V gene encodes CDR1 MDHEN and CDR2 SYDVKM. The length of the CDR3 is 15 residues. With V trimmed by 2 bases and J by 2 bases, 3 bases remained unmatched. The CDR3 nucleotides read TGTGCCAGCAGTTTAATAGCGGGCACCTACAATGAGCAGTTCTTC. It yields the protein CASSLIAGTYNEQFF.

This chain joins TRBV7-9 and TRBJ1-2; 8 positions match TRBD1. CDR3 length: 13 amino acids. V was clipped by 5 bases and J by 6 bases; unmatched bases: 5. Germline CDR1 and CDR2: SEHNR and FQNEAQ (reference sequence). In DNA form, the CDR3 reads TGTGCCAGCAGCAAAGGACAGGGTGATGGCTACACCTTC. Its translation is CASSKGQGDGYTF. Variable domain in full (rest from reference TRBV7-9 and TRBJ1-2): DTGVSQNPRHKITKRGQNVTFRCDPISEHNRLYWYRQTLGQGPEFLTYFQNEAQLEKSRLLSDRFSAERPKGSFSTLEIQRTEQGDSAMYLCASSKGQGDGYTFGSGTRLTVV.